Within the sample, the clone carrying this T cell receptor beta chain is medium-sized. J lost 2 bases, V lost 5 bases, and 3 bases had no gene match. This CDR3 has 14 amino acids. The germline gives CDR1 SEHNR, CDR2 FQNEAQ (reference sequence). The sample is drawn from a study of Tregs in tolerant kidney transplant recipients. Some clones are missing from TCRdb's copy, which holds only in-frame ones; the method was immunoSEQ multiplex PCR. The table has roughly 64,000 clones, 70% to 90% seen once; the top ten hold around 4%. Related graft donors supplied nonmyeloablative bone marrow transplants, and mixed chimerism was transient.

The chain joins TRBV7-9 to TRBJ2-7; 10 nucleotides match TRBD2. Material: CD4+ T cells from blood (PBMCs), obtained 6 months after the transplant. This sequence was found in a human patient who received a combined kidney and bone marrow transplant. Part of the T cells may come from the graft donor. CDR3 bases: TGTGCCAGCAGCACTAGCGGGGTTACCTACGAGCAGTACTTC. This sequence encodes CASSTSGVTYEQYF.